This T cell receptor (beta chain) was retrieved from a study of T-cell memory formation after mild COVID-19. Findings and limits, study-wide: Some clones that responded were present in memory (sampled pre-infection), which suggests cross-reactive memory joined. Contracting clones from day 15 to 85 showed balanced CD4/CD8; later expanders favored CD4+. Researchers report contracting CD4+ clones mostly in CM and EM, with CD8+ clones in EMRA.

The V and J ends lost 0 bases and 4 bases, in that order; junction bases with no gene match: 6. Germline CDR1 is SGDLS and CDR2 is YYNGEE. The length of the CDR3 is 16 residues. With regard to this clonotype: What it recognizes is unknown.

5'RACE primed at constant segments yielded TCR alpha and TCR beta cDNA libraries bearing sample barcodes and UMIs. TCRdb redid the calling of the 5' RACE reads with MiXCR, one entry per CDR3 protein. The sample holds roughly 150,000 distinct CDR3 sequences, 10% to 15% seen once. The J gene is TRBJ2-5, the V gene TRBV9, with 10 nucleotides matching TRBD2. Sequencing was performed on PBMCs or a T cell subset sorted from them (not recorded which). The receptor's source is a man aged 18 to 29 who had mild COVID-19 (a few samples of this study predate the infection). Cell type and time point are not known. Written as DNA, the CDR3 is TGTGCCAGCAGCGTAGCTGCTAGCGGGGGAGGAGAGACCCAGTACTTC. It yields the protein CASSVAASGGGETQYF.